This T cell receptor (beta chain) was sequenced in a study of T cells in Graves' hyperthyroidism and ophthalmopathy (dated by TCRdb to about 2019). Regarding the research as a whole: Peripheral blood was collected at initial diagnosis, before any treatment. TCR V-J signatures able to tell the groups apart were searched for in a discovery cohort of 100 or so patients, of whom roughly 42 had Graves' ophthalmopathy and around 58 had stable Graves' hyperthyroidism. Prospective prediction of ophthalmopathy was tested in an independent validation cohort of about 19 hyperthyroidism patients and 17 patients who later progressed to ophthalmopathy. The approximately 90 discovery patients were randomly split 7:3 into training and test sets. In addition, the study compared T-cell repertoires in thyroid tissue and in blood from about 6 Graves' hyperthyroidism patients. Once sampling was done, hyperthyroidism patients were given methimazole at a starting dose of 30 mg daily, whereas ophthalmopathy patients were given high-dose intravenous methylprednisolone. TCR Vbeta CDR3 sequencing of 130 to 150 peripheral blood samples (over 40 ophthalmopathy, 75 hyperthyroidism and approximately 17 progressor patients) is reported in the paper. Study-wide findings and limitations: Most expanded thyroid clonotypes (frequency above 0.001) were also detected in blood, suggesting blood repertoires may reflect thyroid immune responses. In validation, progression to ophthalmopathy was predicted by the model with 70.59% sensitivity and around 76% specificity, a median of around 6.5 months before onset. A model built on a 13 V-J signature distinguished ophthalmopathy from stable hyperthyroidism, reaching 87.88% sensitivity and 81.08% specificity in cross-validation and 80%/75% in testing. Sample size was not statistically predetermined, and blinding of investigators to group allocation was not performed.

The germline ends are 16 bases apart after V is trimmed by 8 bases and J by 5 bases. CDR1 and CDR2 were assigned from the germline V gene as ENHRY and SYGVKD. From its cysteine to its phenylalanine, the CDR3 spans 14 amino acids. CDR3 DNA is the only sequence kept; it has 42 bases, read in frame from the first base. About this clonotype: There is no known antigen for this receptor. Base qualities are not provided; no much larger clone lies one nucleotide away.

The TCR beta CDR3 regions were amplified from RNA transcripts. The first round of RT-PCR for the TCR CDR3 was performed with the HTBI primer set and the Qiagen OneStep RT-PCR kit. A second multiplex PCR round built the libraries, followed by size selection and purification. The libraries were sequenced on an Illumina HiSeq2000 using paired-end 100 bp reads. The published analysis was carried out like this. SOAPnuke was used to process the raw data, throwing out any read that contained adapters or uncalled bases, had a mean Phred below 15, or lacked an exact constant-primer or identifier match. COPE v1.2.5 was used to merge the high-quality paired reads, and each unique nucleotide sequence was defined as a clonotype. Clonotypes were aligned to IMGT TRBV, TRBD and TRBJ reference segments using MiTCR v1.1. The analysis was restricted to V-J combinations with a frequency above 0.0001, which together covered 99.2% of the repertoires. A TCS score was defined as the ratio between F50 (clonal expansion) and ExV (chaos), using BLOSUM62-based TCRdist between CDR3 peptides within each V-J. Welch's t-statistics and random forest reduced fewer than 600 V-J features to about 13, which were used in a naive Bayes classifier (R e1071). The similarity between thyroid and blood repertoires was quantified using the Morisita-Horn index. In-frame beta chains were kept once TCRdb had trimmed the public reads at Q25 with fastp and called clones with MiXCR. Every entry covers one CDR3 protein and lists the most common genes and DNA from its rows. The V and J calls were determined by TCRdb, not by the authors. The sample yields about 840,000 distinct CDR3 sequences; over 35% were counted once. The ten largest clones capture 8.9% of the sample.

Stable Graves' hyperthyroidism was defined as no progression to ophthalmopathy during 18 months of follow-up. Hyperthyroidism patients were newly diagnosed, had a disease duration of under 2 months, and were aged 18 to 65 years. Patients with uncontrolled infections, other autoimmune diseases, pregnancy or lactation were excluded. Diagnoses relied on clinical symptoms, serum thyroxine and TRAb, thyroid ultrasound and orbital computed tomography. PBMCs were isolated from around 10 ml of fresh peripheral blood by Ficoll-Paque density gradient centrifugation. Total RNA was extracted with Trizol reagent, and quality was checked on an Agilent 2100 Bioanalyzer.

The receptor was isolated from a man between 18 and 35 years old with Graves' hyperthyroidism. The chain is made from TRBV10-3 and TRBJ1-5; TRBD1 is possibly the D segment (6 matching bases). Sequencing was done on a sample of blood. The CDR3 amino acid sequence is: CAILGGTGDQPQHF. The DNA sequence is TGTGCCATCCTAGGGGGGACGGGGGATCAGCCCCAGCATTTT.